This T cell receptor beta chain was obtained from a study of regulatory T cells in long-lasting Graves disease. Study results and limitations: Persistent Graves' cases showed lower TCR diversity than newly diagnosed cases. TRBV28 was favored in persistent disease, as were TRBJ1-2 and TRBJ2-5.

Time point: persistent/refractory GD, antithyroid drugs over 5 years with positive TRAb. Construction of the TCR library relied on RNA isolated from PBMCs. Patients of an endocrinology department in Xi'an, China, were included. This CDR3 is 13 amino acids long. Germline V gene sequence: CDR1 SGHTA, CDR2 FQGTGA. The trim removed 5 bases at V and 3 bases at J, leaving 3 bases unmatched. Building the TCR beta libraries relied on iRepertoire HTBI primers, and CDR3 regions underwent Arm-PCR. TCRdb used MiXCR to reprocess the multiplex PCR reads, holding one entry per CDR3 protein. Of under 350,000 distinct CDR3 sequences listed, roughly a fifth were seen once; the top ten hold more than 50%. Details on this clonotype: The antigen remains undetermined.

The chain couples TRBV7-3 to TRBJ1-1, with TRBD1 matching 7 bases. The specimen was peripheral blood mononuclear cells (PBMCs), collected when the disease was refractory, from a patient treated with antithyroid drugs. The sequence came from a female donor with Graves disease. CDR3 sequence reads: CASSPDRDTEAFF. CDR3 nucleotide sequence: TGTGCCAGCAGCCCCGACAGGGACACTGAAGCTTTCTTT.